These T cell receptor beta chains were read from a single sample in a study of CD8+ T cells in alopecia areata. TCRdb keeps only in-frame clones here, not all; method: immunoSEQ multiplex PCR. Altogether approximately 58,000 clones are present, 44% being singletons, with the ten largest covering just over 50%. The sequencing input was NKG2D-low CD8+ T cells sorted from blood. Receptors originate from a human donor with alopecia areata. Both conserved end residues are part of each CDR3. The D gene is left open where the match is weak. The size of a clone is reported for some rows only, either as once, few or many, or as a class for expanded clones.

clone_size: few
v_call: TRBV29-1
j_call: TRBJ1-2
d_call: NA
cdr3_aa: CSVDTRRGYTF
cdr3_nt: TGCAGCGTGGACACACGAAGGGGCTACACCTTC

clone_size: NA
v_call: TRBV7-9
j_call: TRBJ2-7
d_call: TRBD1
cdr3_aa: CASSYQDRGIYEQYF
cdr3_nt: TGTGCCAGCAGCTACCAAGACAGGGGAATCTACGAGCAGTACTTC

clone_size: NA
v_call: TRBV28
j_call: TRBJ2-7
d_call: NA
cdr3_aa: CASSPLSSYYEQYF
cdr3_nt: TGTGCCAGCAGTCCGCTGAGCAGTTACTACGAGCAGTACTTC

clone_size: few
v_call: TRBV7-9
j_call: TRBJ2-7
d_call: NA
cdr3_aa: CASSSRESPYEQYF
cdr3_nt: TGTGCCAGCAGCTCCCGGGAGTCACCCTACGAGCAGTACTTC

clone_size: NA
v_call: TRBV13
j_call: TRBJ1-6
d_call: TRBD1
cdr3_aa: CASRGQGVYNSPLHF
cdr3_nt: TGTGCCAGCAGGGGTCAGGGGGTCTATAATTCACCCCTCCACTTT

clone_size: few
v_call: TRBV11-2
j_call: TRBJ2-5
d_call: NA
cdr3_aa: CASSLDLDRYRLQETQYF
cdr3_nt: TGTGCCAGCAGCTTAGACCTAGACAGATACCGATTGCAAGAGACCCAGTACTTC

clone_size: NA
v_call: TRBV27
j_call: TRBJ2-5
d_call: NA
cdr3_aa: CASSSTGIETQYF
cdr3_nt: TGTGCCAGCAGTTCTACAGGGATAGAGACCCAGTACTTC

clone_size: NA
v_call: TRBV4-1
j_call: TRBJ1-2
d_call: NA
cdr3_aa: CASSQGSRGGGYTF
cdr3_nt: TGCGCCAGCAGCCAAGGGTCCCGGGGGGGCGGCTACACCTTC

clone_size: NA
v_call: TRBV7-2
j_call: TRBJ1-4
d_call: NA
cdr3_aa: CASSLVTGLGEKLFF
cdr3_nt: TGTGCCAGCAGCTTAGTAACAGGGCTCGGTGAAAAACTGTTTTTT

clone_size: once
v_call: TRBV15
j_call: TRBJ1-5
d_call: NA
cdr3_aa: CATSRSRTSPQHF
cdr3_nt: TGTGCCACCAGCAGATCCCGGACATCGCCCCAGCATTTT

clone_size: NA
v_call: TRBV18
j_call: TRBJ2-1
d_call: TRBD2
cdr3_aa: CASSPSGNSNEQFF
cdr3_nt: TGTGCCAGCTCCCCTAGCGGTAATTCCAATGAGCAGTTCTTC

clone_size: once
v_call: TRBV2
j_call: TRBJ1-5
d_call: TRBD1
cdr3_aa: CASISGQGHNQPQHF
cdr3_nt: TGTGCCAGCATTTCAGGACAGGGTCACAATCAGCCCCAGCATTTT

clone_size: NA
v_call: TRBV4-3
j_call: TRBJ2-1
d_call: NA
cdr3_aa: CASSQRSYNEQFF
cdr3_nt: TGCGCCAGCAGCCAACGGTCCTACAATGAGCAGTTCTTC

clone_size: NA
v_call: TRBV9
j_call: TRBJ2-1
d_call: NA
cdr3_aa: CASSPRPGSSYNEQFF
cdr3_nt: TGTGCCAGCAGCCCTAGACCTGGAAGCTCCTACAATGAGCAGTTCTTC

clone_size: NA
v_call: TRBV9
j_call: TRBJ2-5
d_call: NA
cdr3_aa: CASSAGQGGGGETQYF
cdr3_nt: TGTGCCAGCAGCGCAGGACAGGGAGGGGGGGGAGAGACCCAGTACTTC

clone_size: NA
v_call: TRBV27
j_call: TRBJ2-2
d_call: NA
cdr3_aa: CASTPGGPNTGELFF
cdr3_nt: TGTGCCAGCACCCCCGGGGGTCCGAACACCGGGGAGCTGTTTTTT

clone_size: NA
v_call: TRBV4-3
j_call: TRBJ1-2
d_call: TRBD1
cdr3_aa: CASSQGTGRRGYTF
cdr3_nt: TGCGCCAGCAGCCAAGGGACAGGGAGACGTGGCTACACCTTC

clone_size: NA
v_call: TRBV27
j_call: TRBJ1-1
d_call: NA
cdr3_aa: CASMIQAGTEAFF
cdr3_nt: TGTGCCAGCATGATACAGGCGGGCACTGAAGCTTTCTTT

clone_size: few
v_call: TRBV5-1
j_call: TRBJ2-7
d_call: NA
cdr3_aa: CASSLPSSYEQYF
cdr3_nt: TGCGCCAGCAGCTTGCCAAGCTCCTACGAGCAGTACTTC

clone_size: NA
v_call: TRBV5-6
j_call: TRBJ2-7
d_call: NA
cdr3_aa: CASTRSDSYEQYF
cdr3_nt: TGTGCCAGCACCAGGTCCGATTCCTACGAGCAGTACTTC

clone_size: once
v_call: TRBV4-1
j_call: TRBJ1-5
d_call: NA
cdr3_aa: CDAGTDSNQPQHF
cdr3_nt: TGCGATGCTGGGACGGATAGCAATCAGCCCCAGCATTTT

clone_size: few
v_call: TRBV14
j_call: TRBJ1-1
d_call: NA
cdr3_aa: CASSLTEAFF
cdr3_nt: TGTGCCAGCAGTCTCACTGAAGCTTTCTTT

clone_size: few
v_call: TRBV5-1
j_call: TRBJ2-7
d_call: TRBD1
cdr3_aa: CASSSGTGAYEQYF
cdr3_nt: TGCGCCAGCAGTTCAGGGACAGGCGCCTACGAGCAGTACTTC

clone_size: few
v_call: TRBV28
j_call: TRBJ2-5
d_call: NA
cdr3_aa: CASSFVAGWETQYF
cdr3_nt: TGTGCCAGCAGTTTCGTCGCGGGGTGGGAGACCCAGTACTTC

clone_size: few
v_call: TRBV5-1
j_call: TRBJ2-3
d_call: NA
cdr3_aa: CASSLAPADTQYF
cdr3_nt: TGCGCCAGCAGCTTGGCCCCAGCAGATACGCAGTATTTT

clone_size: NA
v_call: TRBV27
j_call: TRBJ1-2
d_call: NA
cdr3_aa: CASSLSRSSIDYTF
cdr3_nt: TGTGCCAGCAGTTTATCGCGGTCATCTATTGACTACACCTTC

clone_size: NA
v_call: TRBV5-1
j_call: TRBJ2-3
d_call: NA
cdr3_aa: CASRTEDTQYF
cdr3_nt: TGCGCCAGCAGGACTGAGGATACGCAGTATTTT

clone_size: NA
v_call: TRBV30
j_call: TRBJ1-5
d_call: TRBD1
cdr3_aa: CAWSLDRGLSQPQHF
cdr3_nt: TGTGCCTGGAGTTTGGACAGGGGTCTTAGTCAGCCCCAGCATTTT

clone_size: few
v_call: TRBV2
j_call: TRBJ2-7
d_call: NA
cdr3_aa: CASSDYEQYF
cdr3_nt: TGTGCCAGCAGTGACTACGAGCAGTACTTC

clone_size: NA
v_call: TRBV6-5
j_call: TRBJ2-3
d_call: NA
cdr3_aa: CASSFGTTQDWYF
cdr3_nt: TGTGCCAGCAGTTTTGGGACAACCCAAGATTGGTATTTT

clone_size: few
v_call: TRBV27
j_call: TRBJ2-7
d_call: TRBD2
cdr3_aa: CASSWTSGSYEQYF
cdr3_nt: TGTGCCAGCAGTTGGACTAGCGGCTCCTACGAGCAGTACTTC

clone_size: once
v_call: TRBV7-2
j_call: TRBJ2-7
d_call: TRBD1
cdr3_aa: CASSTGTGGVLAHEQYF
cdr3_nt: TGTGCCAGCAGCACTGGGACAGGGGGCGTTCTTGCCCACGAGCAGTACTTC

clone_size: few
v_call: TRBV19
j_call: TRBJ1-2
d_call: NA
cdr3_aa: CASSPGHLLNTF
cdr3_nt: TGTGCCAGTTCCCCGGGACACCTCTTGAACACCTTC

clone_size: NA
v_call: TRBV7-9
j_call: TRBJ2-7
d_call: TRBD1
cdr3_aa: CASSTRDRPYEQYF
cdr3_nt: TGTGCCAGCAGCACCCGGGACAGGCCCTACGAGCAGTACTTC

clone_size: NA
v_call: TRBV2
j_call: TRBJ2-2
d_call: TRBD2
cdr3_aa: CASRRLAAGELFF
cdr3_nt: TGTGCCAGCAGGCGACTAGCCGCCGGGGAGCTGTTTTTT

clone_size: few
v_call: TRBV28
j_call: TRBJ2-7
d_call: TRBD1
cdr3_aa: CASSLTGTVDEQYF
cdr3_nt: TGTGCCAGCAGCTTAACCGGGACAGTAGACGAGCAGTACTTC

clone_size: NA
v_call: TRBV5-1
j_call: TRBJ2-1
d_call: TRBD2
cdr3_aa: CASSLGAGIYNEQFF
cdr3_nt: TGCGCCAGCAGCTTGGGAGCGGGGATCTACAATGAGCAGTTCTTC

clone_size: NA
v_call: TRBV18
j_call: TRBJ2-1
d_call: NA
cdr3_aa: CASSPHPGEQFF
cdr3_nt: TGTGCCAGCTCACCCCATCCGGGTGAGCAGTTCTTC

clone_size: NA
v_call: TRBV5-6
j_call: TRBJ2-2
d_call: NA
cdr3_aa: CASSFRQIALGINTGELFF
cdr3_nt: TGTGCCAGCAGCTTTCGACAGATAGCTTTGGGAATTAACACCGGGGAGCTGTTTTTT

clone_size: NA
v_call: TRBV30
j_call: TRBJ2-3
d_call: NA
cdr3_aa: CAWSVLGSTDTQYF
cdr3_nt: TGTGCCTGGAGTGTACTCGGTAGCACAGATACGCAGTATTTT